This T cell receptor (beta chain) stems from a study of T cell responses to AZD1222 COVID-19 vaccine. This clone appeared once. This table comes from immunoSEQ multiplex PCR, and its TCRdb copy is limited to in-frame clones, with some not included. The table has some 130,000 clones, 90% to 95% seen once; the top ten hold 1.5% to 2%. This CDR3 has 15 amino acids. The V end lost 0 bases, the J end lost 4 bases, and 15 bases lay between the germline ends. The germline gives CDR1 GTSNPN, CDR2 SVGIG (reference sequence). This chain joins TRBV30 and TRBJ1-2, with D hard to call. The sample in question was peripheral blood, obtained on day 0 of AZD1222 vaccination. This sequence was found in an adult in good health. CDR3 sequence: CAWSVIEGGVYGYTF. The DNA for the CDR3 is TGTGCCTGGAGTGTAATAGAGGGTGGGGTCTATGGCTACACCTTC.